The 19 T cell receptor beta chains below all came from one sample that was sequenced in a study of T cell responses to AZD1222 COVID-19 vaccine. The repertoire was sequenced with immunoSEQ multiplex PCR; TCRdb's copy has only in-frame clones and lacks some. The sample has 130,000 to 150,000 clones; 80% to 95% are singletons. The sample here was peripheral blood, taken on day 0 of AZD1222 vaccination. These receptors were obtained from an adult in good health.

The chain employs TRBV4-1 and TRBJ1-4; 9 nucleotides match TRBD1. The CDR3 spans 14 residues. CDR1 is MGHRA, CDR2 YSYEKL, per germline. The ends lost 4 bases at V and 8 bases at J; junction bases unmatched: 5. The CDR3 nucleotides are TGCGCCAGCAGCCGGGACAGGGCGGGGGAAAAACTGTTTTTT. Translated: CASSRDRAGEKLFF.

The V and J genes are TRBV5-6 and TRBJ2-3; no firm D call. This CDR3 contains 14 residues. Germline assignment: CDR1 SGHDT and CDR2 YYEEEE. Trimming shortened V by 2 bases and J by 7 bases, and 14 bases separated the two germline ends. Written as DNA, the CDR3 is TGTGCCAGCAGCTTAGGTCCTCAAGCGTATACGCAGTATTTT. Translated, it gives CASSLGPQAYTQYF. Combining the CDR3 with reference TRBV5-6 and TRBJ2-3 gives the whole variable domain DAGVTQSPTHLIKTRGQQVTLRCSPKSGHDTVSWYQQALGQGPQFIFQYYEEEERQRGNFPDRFSGHQFPNYSSELNVNALLLGDSALYLCASSLGPQAYTQYFGPGTRLTVL.

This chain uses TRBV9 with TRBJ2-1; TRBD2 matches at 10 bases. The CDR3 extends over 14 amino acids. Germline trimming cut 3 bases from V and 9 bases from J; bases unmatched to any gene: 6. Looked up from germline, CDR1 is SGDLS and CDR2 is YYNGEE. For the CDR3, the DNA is TGTGCCAGCAGCGGACCGGGACTAGCGACTGAGCAGTTCTTC. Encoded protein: CASSGPGLATEQFF.

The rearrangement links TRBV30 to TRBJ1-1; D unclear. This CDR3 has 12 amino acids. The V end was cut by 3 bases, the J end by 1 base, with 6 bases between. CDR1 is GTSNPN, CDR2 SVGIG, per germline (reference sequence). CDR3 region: CAWSPRNTEAFF. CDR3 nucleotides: TGTGCCTGGAGCCCGAGGAACACTGAAGCTTTCTTT.

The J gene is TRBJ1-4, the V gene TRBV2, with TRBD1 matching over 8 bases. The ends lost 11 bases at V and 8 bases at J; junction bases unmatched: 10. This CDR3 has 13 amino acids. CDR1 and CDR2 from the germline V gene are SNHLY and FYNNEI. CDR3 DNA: TGTGCCGGGGGAGGACAGGGAAAGGAAAAACTGTTTTTT. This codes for CAGGGQGKEKLFF.

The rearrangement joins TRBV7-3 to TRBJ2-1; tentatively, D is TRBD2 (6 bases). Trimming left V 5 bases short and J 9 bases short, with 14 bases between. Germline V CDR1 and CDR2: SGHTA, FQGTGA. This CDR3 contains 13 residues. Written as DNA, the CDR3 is TGTGCCAGCAGCCCCGCGCTAGCGAGTGAGCAGTTCTTC. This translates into CASSPALASEQFF. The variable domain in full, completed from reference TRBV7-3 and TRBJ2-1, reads GAGVSQTPSNKVTEKGKYVELRCDPISGHTALYWYRQSLGQGPEFLIYFQGTGAADDSGLPNDRFFAVRPEGSVSTLKIQRTERGDSAVYLCASSPALASEQFFGPGTRLTVL.

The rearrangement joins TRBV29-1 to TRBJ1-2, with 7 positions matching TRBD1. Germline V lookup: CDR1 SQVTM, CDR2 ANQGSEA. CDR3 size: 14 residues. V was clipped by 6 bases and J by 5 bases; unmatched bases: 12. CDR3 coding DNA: TGCAGCGTGGGTCGAGGGACAGATTTATATGGCTACACCTTC. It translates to CSVGRGTDLYGYTF.

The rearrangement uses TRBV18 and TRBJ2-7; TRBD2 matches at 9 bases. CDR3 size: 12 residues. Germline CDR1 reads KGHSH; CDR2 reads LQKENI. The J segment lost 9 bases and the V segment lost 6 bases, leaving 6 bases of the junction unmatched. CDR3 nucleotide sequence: TGTGCCAGCTCTCCGGTAGCGGGAGCGCAGTACTTC. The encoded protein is CASSPVAGAQYF. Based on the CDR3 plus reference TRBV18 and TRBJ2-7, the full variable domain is NAGVMQNPRHLVRRRGQEARLRCSPMKGHSHVYWYRQLPEEGLKFMVYLQKENIIDESGMPKERFSAEFPKEGPSILRIQQVVRGDSAAYFCASSPVAGAQYFGPGTRLTVT.

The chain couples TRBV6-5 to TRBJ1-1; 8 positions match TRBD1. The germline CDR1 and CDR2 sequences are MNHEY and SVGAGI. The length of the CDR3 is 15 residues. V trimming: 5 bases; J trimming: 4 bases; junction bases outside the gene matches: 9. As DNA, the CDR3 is TGTGCCAGCAGTCCCTCTACAGGGGGTGGCACTGAAGCTTTCTTT. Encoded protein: CASSPSTGGGTEAFF.

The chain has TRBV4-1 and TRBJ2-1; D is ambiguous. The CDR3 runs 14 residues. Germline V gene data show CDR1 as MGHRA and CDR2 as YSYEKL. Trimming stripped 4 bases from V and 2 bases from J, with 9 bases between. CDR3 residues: CASSLRGPYNEQFF. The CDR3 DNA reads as TGCGCCAGCAGCCTTCGAGGACCCTACAATGAGCAGTTCTTC.

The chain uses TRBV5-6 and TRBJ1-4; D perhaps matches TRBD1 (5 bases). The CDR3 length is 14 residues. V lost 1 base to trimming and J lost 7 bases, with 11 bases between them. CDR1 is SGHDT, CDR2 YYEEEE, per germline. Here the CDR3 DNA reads TGTGCCAGCAGCTTGCAATCGGGGCCTGAAAAACTGTTTTTT. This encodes CASSLQSGPEKLFF.

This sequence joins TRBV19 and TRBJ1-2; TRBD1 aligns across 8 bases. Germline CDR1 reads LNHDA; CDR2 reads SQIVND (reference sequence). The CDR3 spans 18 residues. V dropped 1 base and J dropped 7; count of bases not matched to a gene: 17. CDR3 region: CASSIASPGGEMLRGYTF. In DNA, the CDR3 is TGTGCCAGTAGTATAGCTTCCCCAGGGGGCGAGATGTTGCGTGGCTACACCTTC.

The chain's CDR3 is CASSDLPGQGARNEQFF. CDR3 coding DNA: TGTGCCAGCAGTGATCTGCCGGGACAGGGGGCGCGGAATGAGCAGTTCTTC. The chain carries TRBV28 and TRBJ2-1, with 12 positions matching TRBD1. Germline values: CDR1 MDHEN, CDR2 SYDVKM. After removal of 5 bases from V and 7 bases from J, the junction contained 12 bases not matched to a gene. The length of the CDR3 is 17 residues.

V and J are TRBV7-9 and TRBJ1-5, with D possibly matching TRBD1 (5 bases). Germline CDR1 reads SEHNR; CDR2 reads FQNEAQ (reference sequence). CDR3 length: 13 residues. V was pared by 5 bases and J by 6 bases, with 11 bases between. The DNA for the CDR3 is TGTGCCAGCAGCCCGCTCCAGGGTCAGCCCCAGCATTTT. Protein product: CASSPLQGQPQHF.

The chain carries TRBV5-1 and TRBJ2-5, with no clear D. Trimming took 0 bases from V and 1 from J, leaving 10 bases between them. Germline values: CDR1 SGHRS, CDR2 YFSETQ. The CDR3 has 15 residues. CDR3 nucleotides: TGCGCCAGCAGCTTGGCCGGACGCTCCCAAGAGACCCAGTACTTC. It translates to CASSLAGRSQETQYF.

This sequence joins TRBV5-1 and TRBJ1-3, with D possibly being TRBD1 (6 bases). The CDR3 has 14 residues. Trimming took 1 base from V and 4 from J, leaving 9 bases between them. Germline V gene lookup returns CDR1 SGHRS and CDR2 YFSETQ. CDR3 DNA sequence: TGCGCCAGCAGCTTGACAGGGAGGGGAAACACCATATATTTT. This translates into CASSLTGRGNTIYF.

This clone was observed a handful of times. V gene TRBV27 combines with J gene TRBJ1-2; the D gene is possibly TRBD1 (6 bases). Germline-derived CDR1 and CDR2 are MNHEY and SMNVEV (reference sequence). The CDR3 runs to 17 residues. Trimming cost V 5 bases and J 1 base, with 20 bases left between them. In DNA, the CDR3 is TGTGCCAGCAGTCTGAGGGGGGTGGGGATTCTTAACTATGGCTACACCTTC. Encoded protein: CASSLRGVGILNYGYTF.

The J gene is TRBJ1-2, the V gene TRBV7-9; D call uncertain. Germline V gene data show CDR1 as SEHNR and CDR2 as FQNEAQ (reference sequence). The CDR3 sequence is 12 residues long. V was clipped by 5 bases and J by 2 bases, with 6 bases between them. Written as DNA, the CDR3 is TGTGCCAGCAGCCCAAAAAACTATGGCTACACCTTC. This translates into CASSPKNYGYTF.

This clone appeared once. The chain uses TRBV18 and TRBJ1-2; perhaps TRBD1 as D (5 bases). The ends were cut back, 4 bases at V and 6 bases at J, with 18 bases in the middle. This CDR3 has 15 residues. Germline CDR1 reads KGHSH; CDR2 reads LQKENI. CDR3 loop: CASSLVPRGRHGYTF. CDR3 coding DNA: TGTGCCAGCTCACTCGTTCCGAGGGGTCGGCATGGCTACACCTTC.